The clone carrying this T cell receptor beta chain was seen many times. The sample is drawn from a study of T-cell reconstitution after alpha-beta-depleted transplantation in children. The TCRbeta library was prepared with unique molecular identifiers. TCRdb passed the PCR reads through MiXCR, listing each CDR3 protein once. The sample holds about 160,000 distinct CDR3 sequences, approximately 10% seen once. The CDR3 spans 13 residues. Looked up from germline, CDR1 is LGHNA and CDR2 is YNFKEQ. V shed 2 bases and J shed 0 bases, with 5 bases lying between them. Here the sequenced sample was PBMCs, taken before TCRalphabeta/CD19-depleted stem cell transplant. The J gene is TRBJ2-7, the V gene TRBV4-2, with D unresolved. The sequence derives from a boy aged 2-9 years with acute myeloid leukemia, due to receive a stem cell transplant. CDR3 nucleotides: TGTGCCAGCAGCCAACTAACCTCCTACGAGCAGTACTTC. Its translation is CASSQLTSYEQYF.